Sequencing of this T cell receptor beta chain was carried out in a study of neurological immune-mediated disorders. Study conclusions and caveats: TCR clonal expansion peaked in HTLV-1-associated myelopathy patients and was lowest in multiple sclerosis patients.

The table lists this clonotype with many counts. What it binds is not known. The cDNA was synthesized by means of template-switch 5'RACE, which was carried out with 10-nucleotide random UMIs. Each CDR3 protein is one row after TCRdb ran MiXCR on the 5' RACE reads. The table includes just under 40,000 distinct CDR3 sequences, 6.5% to 7.5% detected once. Germline V CDR1 and CDR2: DFQATT, SNEGSKA (reference sequence). The V and J ends lost 5 bases and 7 bases, in that order; junction bases with no gene match: 11. This CDR3 region has 15 residues. This sequence joins TRBV20-1 and TRBJ2-2, with 9 bases fitting TRBD2. The sample taken for sequencing was CD4+ T cells from blood. The TCR originated in a man in his fifties in good health. The CDR3 is CSAPLGTSRGGELFF. In DNA form, the CDR3 reads TGCAGTGCTCCCCTTGGGACTAGCCGGGGCGGGGAGCTGTTTTTT.